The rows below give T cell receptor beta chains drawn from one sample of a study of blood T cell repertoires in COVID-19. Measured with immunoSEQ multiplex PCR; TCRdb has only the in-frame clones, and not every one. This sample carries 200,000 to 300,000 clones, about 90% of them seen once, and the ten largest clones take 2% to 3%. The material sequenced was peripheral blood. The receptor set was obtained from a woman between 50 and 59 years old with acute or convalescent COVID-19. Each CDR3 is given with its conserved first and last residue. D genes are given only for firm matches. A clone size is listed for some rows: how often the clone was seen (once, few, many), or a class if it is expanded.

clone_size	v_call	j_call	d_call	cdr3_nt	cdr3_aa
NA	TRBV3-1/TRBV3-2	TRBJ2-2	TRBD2	TGTGCCAGCAGCCAAGTCGGGGGGACGGGAATCACCGGGGAGCTGTTTTTT	CASSQVGGTGITGELFF
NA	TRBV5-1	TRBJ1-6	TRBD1	TGCGCCAGCAGCTTGGGGGGACAGGGTAATTCACCCCTCCACTTT	CASSLGGQGNSPLHF
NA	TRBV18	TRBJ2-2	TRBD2	TGTGCCAGCTCACCAATTAGCGGGGCGAACACCGGGGAGCTGTTTTTT	CASSPISGANTGELFF
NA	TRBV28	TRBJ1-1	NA	TGTGCCAGCATCCGTGTACAGAAGAACACTGAAGCTTTCTTT	CASIRVQKNTEAFF
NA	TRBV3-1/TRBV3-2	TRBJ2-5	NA	TGTGCCAGCAGCCAATTCCTGGAGACCCAGTACTTC	CASSQFLETQYF
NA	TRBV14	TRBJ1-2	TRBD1	TGTGCCAGCAGCCAACACAGGGGAGACTATGGCTACACCTTC	CASSQHRGDYGYTF
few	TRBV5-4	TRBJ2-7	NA	TGTGCCAGCAGCGGAGATTACGAGCAGTACTTC	CASSGDYEQYF
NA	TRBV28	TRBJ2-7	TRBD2	TGTGCCAGCAGACGGACTAGCGGGGGGGTTTACGAGCAGTACTTC	CASRRTSGGVYEQYF
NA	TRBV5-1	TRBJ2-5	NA	TGCGCCAGCAGCCCCCTTCCTGAAGGGGCCCAGTACTTC	CASSPLPEGAQYF
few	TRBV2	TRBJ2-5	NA	TGTGCCAGCAATTTGTGGGAGAACGAGACCCAGTACTTC	CASNLWENETQYF
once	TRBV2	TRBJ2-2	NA	TGTGCCAGCAGTGAAGCGCTAGATTCGAACACCGGGGAGCTGTTTTTT	CASSEALDSNTGELFF
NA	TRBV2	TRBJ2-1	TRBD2	TGTGCCAGCAGCTTACGGGGGGTCCCTCCTAATGAGCAGTTCTTC	CASSLRGVPPNEQFF
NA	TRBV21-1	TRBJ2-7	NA	TGTGCCAGCAGCATACCGGACAGGGAGCCATACGAGCAGTACTTC	CASSIPDREPYEQYF
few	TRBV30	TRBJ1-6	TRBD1	TGTGCCTGGACACGGGACAGTTCACCCCTCCACTTT	CAWTRDSSPLHF
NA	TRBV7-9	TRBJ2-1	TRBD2	TGTGCCAGCAGAACCGGACTAGCGGGAATTAGAAATGAGCAGTTCTTC	CASRTGLAGIRNEQFF
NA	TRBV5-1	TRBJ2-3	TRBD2	TGCGCCAGCAGCTTGTCGGGACTAGCGGGAGCAGATACGCAGTATTTT	CASSLSGLAGADTQYF
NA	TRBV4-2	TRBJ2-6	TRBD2	TGTGCCAGCAGCCAAGTGAGGTCTGGACTAGGCTTCTCTGGGGCCAACGTCCTGACTTTC	CASSQVRSGLGFSGANVLTF
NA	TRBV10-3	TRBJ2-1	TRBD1	TGTGCCACTGCGACAGGGGGCGATGAGCAGTTCTTC	CATATGGDEQFF
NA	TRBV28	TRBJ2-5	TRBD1	TGTGCCAGCAGGAGGGACAGAGAGACCCAGTACTTC	CASRRDRETQYF
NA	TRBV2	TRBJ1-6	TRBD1	TGTGCCAGCAGCGGGGACAGGAAAAGCTATAATTCACCCCTCCACTTT	CASSGDRKSYNSPLHF
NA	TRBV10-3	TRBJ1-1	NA	TGTGCCATCAGTGAATCGGGGGATACTGAAGCTTTCTTT	CAISESGDTEAFF
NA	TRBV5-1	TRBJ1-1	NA	TGCGCCAGCAGCAAAGGGGGACGGATTTCCATGAACACTGAAGCTTTCTTT	CASSKGGRISMNTEAFF
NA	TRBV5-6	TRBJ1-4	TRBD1	TGTGCCAGCAGCTCAACAGGGGGAACTAATGAAAAACTGTTTTTT	CASSSTGGTNEKLFF
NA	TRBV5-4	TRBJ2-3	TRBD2	TGTGCCAGCAGCTTGGGGGGGACTAGAGCAGATACGCAGTATTTT	CASSLGGTRADTQYF
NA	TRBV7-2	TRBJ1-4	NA	TGTGCCAGCAGCTTTATAGGAGTGCGGAAACTGTTTTTT	CASSFIGVRKLFF
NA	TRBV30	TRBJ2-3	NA	TGTGCCTGGAGGGACAACACAGATACGCAGTATTTT	CAWRDNTDTQYF
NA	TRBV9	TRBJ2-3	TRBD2	TGTGCCAGCAGCGTCCTAGCGGGAGGAAAATTTGGCACAGATACGCAGTATTTT	CASSVLAGGKFGTDTQYF
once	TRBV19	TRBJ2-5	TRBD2	TGTGCCAGTAGTATGACTAGCGGGGACTCAGAGACCCAGTACTTC	CASSMTSGDSETQYF